The next 27 T cell receptor beta chains were all read from a single sample in a study of cytomegalovirus exposure and HLA in healthy donors. The table came from immunoSEQ multiplex PCR; TCRdb's copy has only in-frame clones and leaves some out. The table has tens of thousands of clones, approximately 91% seen once; the top ten hold approximately 2.2%. Sequencing was carried out using PBMCs. Receptors originate from a man aged 30-40 years in good health and CMV-seronegative.

This clone was detected once. The genes are TRBV13 and TRBJ1-5; maybe TRBD1 (6 bases). The CDR3 totals 15 residues. The V gene lost 5 bases and the J gene lost 9 bases, with 20 bases spanning the gap. Germline lookup yields CDR1 PRHDT and CDR2 FYEKMQ (reference sequence). Here the CDR3 reads CASSLGQSPIWPQHF. Written as DNA, the CDR3 is TGTGCCAGCAGCCTCGGACAGAGTCCAATTTGGCCCCAGCATTTT. Full variable domain (missing parts from reference TRBV13 and TRBJ1-5): AAGVIQSPRHLIKEKRETATLKCYPIPRHDTVYWYQQGPGQDPQFLISFYEKMQSDKGSIPDRFSAQQFSDYHSELNMSSLELGDSALYFCASSLGQSPIWPQHFGDGTRLSIL.

This chain connects TRBV9 to TRBJ2-3, with TRBD2 matching over 8 bases. Trimming removed 4 bases from V and 0 bases from J; junction bases left unmatched: 13. CDR3 size: 18 residues. CDR1 and CDR2 from the germline V gene are SGDLS and YYNGEE. CDR3 nucleotides: TGTGCCAGCAGCACACGGACTAGCTGGCCCTCTAGCACAGATACGCAGTATTTT. Translation: CASSTRTSWPSSTDTQYF.

J is TRBJ2-7 and V is TRBV29-1; maybe TRBD2 (7 bases). Deletions cut 8 bases from V and 3 bases from J, with 20 bases between. This CDR3 has 14 amino acids. Germline V gene lookup returns CDR1 SQVTM and CDR2 ANQGSEA. In DNA form, the CDR3 reads TGCAGCACCCGCGGGGGCAGGGGAGACTACGAGCAGTACTTC. Its protein is CSTRGGRGDYEQYF.

Remarks on this clone: It is unclear where the CDR3 begins or ends on the DNA, so no DNA is shown, and the CDR3 is as TCRdb lists it. The chain links TRBV28 to TRBJ1-2; the table's D gene call, TRBD1, was not cross checked with the DNA. Germline V gene data show CDR1 as MDHEN and CDR2 as SYDVKM. Both ends counted, the CDR3 spans 18 residues. CDR3 loop: CASSFGAGTGGASHGYTF.

The CDR3 nucleotides read TGCAGCGTTGAAGCCGCGGGGGCCGGGGAGCTGTTTTTT. Translation: CSVEAAGAGELFF. V is TRBV29-1 and J is TRBJ2-2; 7 nucleotides line up with TRBD2. The V segment lost 1 base and the J segment 6 bases; nucleotides outside the gene matches: 2. The CDR3 spans 13 residues. The germline gives CDR1 SQVTM, CDR2 ANQGSEA.

V and J are TRBV10-1 and TRBJ1-4; 7 positions match TRBD1. Germline V gives CDR1 WNHNN, CDR2 SYGVQD (reference sequence). This CDR3 has 14 residues. Unmatched junction bases numbered 5, after V lost 2 bases and J lost 8 bases. DNA of the CDR3: TGCGCCAGCAGTGAGAGGGGGACAGAGGAAAAACTGTTTTTT. It yields the protein CASSERGTEEKLFF.

V and J are TRBV12-5 and TRBJ2-1, with 8 nucleotides matching TRBD1. V was clipped by 2 bases and J by 8 bases; unmatched bases: 14. CDR3 length equals 17 residues. Per the germline V gene, CDR1 is LGHNT and CDR2 is FRNRAP. CDR3 in DNA: TGTGCTAGTGGTTTGAGTGCAGGGGGCCACGGCGAGGATGAGCAGTTCTTC. It yields the protein CASGLSAGGHGEDEQFF.

This rearrangement joins TRBV9 to TRBJ2-7; the D gene is possibly TRBD1 (6 bases). The CDR3 is 12 amino acids. The V gene's germline CDR1 is SGDLS and CDR2 YYNGEE. Trimming shortened V by 9 bases and J by 3 bases, and 13 bases separated the two germline ends. The CDR3 sequence: CAIDRRFYEQYF. CDR3 nucleotides: TGTGCCATAGACAGGAGATTCTACGAGCAGTACTTC.

The chain has TRBV7-3 and TRBJ2-2; 9 nucleotides line up with TRBD1. V trimming: 5 bases; J trimming: 3 bases; junction bases outside the gene matches: 4. The CDR3 extends over 15 amino acids. The germline V gene has CDR1 SGHTA and CDR2 FQGTGA. CDR3 residues: CASSLRQGDTGELFF. CDR3 DNA: TGTGCCAGCAGCCTTAGACAGGGGGACACCGGGGAGCTGTTTTTT.

The chain couples TRBV19 to TRBJ2-6; a possible D gene is TRBD2 (5 bases). Trimming removed 3 bases at V and 8 bases at J, with 17 bases between. CDR3 length: 16 amino acids. Germline CDR1 is LNHDA and CDR2 is SQIVND (reference sequence). This chain's CDR3 is CASSILRSGNSNVLTF. The DNA for the CDR3 is TGTGCCAGTAGTATCCTCAGGTCGGGGAATTCCAACGTCCTGACTTTC.

The chain couples TRBV14 to TRBJ2-1, with TRBD1 matching over 8 bases. From germline, CDR1 is SGHDN and CDR2 FVKESK. The length of the CDR3 is 15 residues. J was trimmed by 5 bases and V by 4 bases; bases with no gene match: 7. The DNA of the CDR3 is TGTGCCAGCAGCCCCCGGACAGGGATAAACAATGAGCAGTTCTTC. It yields the protein CASSPRTGINNEQFF.

The chain has TRBV11-3 and TRBJ2-3; TRBD1 matches at 8 bases. Looked up from germline, CDR1 is SGHNT and CDR2 is YENEEA. The V and J ends lost 5 bases and 4 bases, in that order; junction bases with no gene match: 8. CDR3 length: 15 amino acids. CDR3 protein: CASSAGQGLPDTQYF. CDR3 in DNA: TGTGCCAGCAGCGCCGGACAGGGACTCCCAGATACGCAGTATTTT.

The J gene is TRBJ1-2, the V gene TRBV6-5; 7 bases are shared with TRBD1. V gave up 4 bases and J gave up 0 bases; unmatched junction bases: 5. The CDR3 spans 15 residues. CDR1 MNHEY and CDR2 SVGAGI come from the germline V gene. The CDR3 is CASSSPGTANYGYTF. CDR3 sequence (DNA): TGTGCCAGCAGTTCCCCCGGGACAGCTAACTATGGCTACACCTTC.

This clone was recorded once. This sequence joins TRBV19 and TRBJ1-5; D is unresolved. The CDR3 runs to 14 residues. CDR1 and CDR2 from the germline V gene are LNHDA and SQIVND (reference sequence). The V end lost 6 bases, the J end lost 3 bases, and 12 bases lay between the germline ends. The CDR3 spells CASRGSGLNQPQHF. CDR3 nucleotides: TGTGCCAGTAGGGGGAGCGGGCTCAATCAGCCCCAGCATTTT.

The genes are TRBV10-3 and TRBJ1-2; a weak D match, TRBD1 (6 bases). The CDR3 is 15 amino acids. Germline V gene lookup returns CDR1 ENHRY and CDR2 SYGVKD. Trimming shortened V by 4 bases and J by 0 bases, and 12 bases separated the two germline ends. DNA of the CDR3: TGTGCCATCAGTGTAGGGGGGGCAGCTAACTATGGCTACACCTTC. This gives the protein CAISVGGAANYGYTF.

This chain links TRBV2 with TRBJ2-1; 7 positions match TRBD1. Germline CDR1 SNHLY, CDR2 FYNNEI. The CDR3 has 15 residues. Unmatched junction bases numbered 7, after V lost 6 bases and J lost 2 bases. CDR3 sequence: CASSQTGTAYNEQFF. The CDR3 DNA reads as TGTGCCAGCAGCCAGACCGGGACAGCCTACAATGAGCAGTTCTTC.

The chain uses TRBV2 and TRBJ1-5; possibly TRBD1 for D (5 bases). The CDR3 sequence is 11 residues long. The germline gives CDR1 SNHLY, CDR2 FYNNEI. The DNA for the CDR3 is TGTGCTTCAGGGATAAATCAGCCCCAGCATTTT. Its protein is CASGINQPQHF.

The chain combines TRBV15 with TRBJ1-1; 7 bases agree with TRBD1. J lost 4 bases, V lost 5 bases, and 7 bases had no gene match. Per the germline V gene, CDR1 is LNHNV and CDR2 is YYDKDF (reference sequence). The CDR3 extends over 14 amino acids. The CDR3 sequence: CATSPRGQGTEAFF. CDR3 coding DNA: TGTGCCACCAGCCCGAGGGGGCAGGGCACTGAAGCTTTCTTT.

The chain couples TRBV18 to TRBJ2-3, with 10 bases that match TRBD1. This CDR3 has 14 residues. Trimming took 5 bases from V and 4 from J; bases not matched to a gene: 3. Germline V lookup: CDR1 KGHSH, CDR2 LQKENI. CDR3 DNA sequence: TGTGCCAGCTCAGCAGGGACAGGGGCAGATACGCAGTATTTT. It yields the protein CASSAGTGADTQYF.

The chain is built from TRBV18 and TRBJ1-6; TRBD1 matches 7 bases. The ends lost 3 bases at V and 10 bases at J; junction bases unmatched: 6. Per the germline V gene, CDR1 is KGHSH and CDR2 is LQKENI. The CDR3 is 14 residues long. The CDR3 coding sequence is TGTGCCAGCTCACCGAAGGGGGCCGGCTCACCCCTCCACTTT. Translation: CASSPKGAGSPLHF.

The rearrangement joins TRBV7-9 to TRBJ2-2, with 10 bases identical to TRBD1. CDR1 and CDR2 from the germline V gene are SEHNR and FQNEAQ (reference sequence). The CDR3 totals 16 residues. J was trimmed by 4 bases and V by 1 base; bases with no gene match: 3. The CDR3 nucleotides are TGTGCCAGCAGCTTAGGAGACAGGGGGCCCACCGGGGAGCTGTTTTTT. As protein: CASSLGDRGPTGELFF. The full variable domain, its missing parts supplied by reference TRBV7-9 and TRBJ2-2, is DTGVSQNPRHKITKRGQNVTFRCDPISEHNRLYWYRQTLGQGPEFLTYFQNEAQLEKSRLLSDRFSAERPKGSFSTLEIQRTEQGDSAMYLCASSLGDRGPTGELFFGEGSRLTVL.

J is TRBJ1-2 and V is TRBV10-3, with D possibly TRBD1 on 6 matching bases. Germline V gene data show CDR1 as ENHRY and CDR2 as SYGVKD. V was clipped by 3 bases and J by 4 bases, with 9 bases between them. CDR3 length equals 13 residues. The CDR3 nucleotides read TGTGCCATCAGTGAAGTCAGGGGCTATGGCTACACCTTC. The encoded protein is CAISEVRGYGYTF.

The genes are TRBV6-5 and TRBJ1-6; D not certain. V lost 6 bases to trimming and J lost 0 bases, with 9 bases between them. Germline CDR1 reads MNHEY; CDR2 reads SVGAGI. CDR3 size: 15 residues. The DNA of the CDR3 is TGTGCCAGCAGGGAGTCGAGCTCCTATAATTCACCCCTCCACTTT. Translation gives CASRESSSYNSPLHF.

The chain joins TRBV15 to TRBJ2-7; tentative D call: TRBD1 (6 bases). Germline CDR1 reads LNHNV; CDR2 reads YYDKDF (reference sequence). Trimming left V 9 bases short and J 2 bases short, with 14 bases between. The CDR3 is 13 residues long. Here the CDR3 reads CATGPGHTYEQYF. For the CDR3, the DNA is TGTGCCACTGGACCGGGACACACCTACGAGCAGTACTTC.

This chain uses TRBV27 with TRBJ1-2; D perhaps matches TRBD1 (6 bases). Trimming removed 10 bases from V and 5 bases from J, with 17 bases in between. Germline CDR1 reads MNHEY; CDR2 reads SMNVEV (reference sequence). The CDR3 spans 13 residues. The DNA of the CDR3 is TGTGCCACCAGAGAACAGGGTTTATATGGCTACACCTTC. It encodes CATREQGLYGYTF.

V gene TRBV12-5 combines with J gene TRBJ2-1, with 7 bases identical to TRBD1. CDR1 is LGHNT, CDR2 FRNRAP, per germline. This CDR3 is 15 amino acids long. V gave up 2 bases and J gave up 7 bases; unmatched junction bases: 8. CDR3 DNA sequence: TGTGCTAGTGGTTTGCTAACTACAGGGGCAAATGAGCAGTTCTTC. Residues: CASGLLTTGANEQFF.

This chain connects TRBV5-1 to TRBJ2-1, with 11 bases lining up with TRBD2. The V gene end was trimmed by 4 bases and the J gene end by 4 bases; junction bases not matched to a gene: 10. CDR1 SGHRS and CDR2 YFSETQ come from the germline V gene. The CDR3 runs 17 residues. CDR3 residues: CASSRLSGGALYNEQFF. CDR3 nucleotides: TGCGCCAGCAGCCGCCTTAGCGGGGGGGCCTTATACAATGAGCAGTTCTTC.